This TCR beta chain was recovered during a study of blood T cells in healthy people across ages. After removal of 1 base from V and 3 bases from J, the junction contained 7 bases not matched to a gene. Germline CDR1 is MNHEY and CDR2 is SMNVEV (reference sequence). CDR3 length: 16 amino acids. Primers used in a second PCR of about 7 to 12 cycles were a sample-barcoded 5' primer and a J-beta primer mix. No fewer than 3 million CDR3-containing paired-end reads came from each sample. TCRdb re-called the 5' RACE reads with MiXCR, one entry per CDR3 protein. The repertoire holds approximately 770,000 distinct CDR3 sequences, with about 62% as singletons. This clonotype was seen a single time. It was about 10 milliliters of peripheral blood that were drawn from each donor.

The sequence came from a young man in good health. V usage is TRBV27 and J usage is TRBJ2-5; TRBD2 matches 8 bases. Sample: blood. In DNA form, the CDR3 reads TGTGCCAGCAGTTTATTTAGGACTAGCTCGGAAGAGACCCAGTACTTC. It codes for CASSLFRTSSEETQYF.